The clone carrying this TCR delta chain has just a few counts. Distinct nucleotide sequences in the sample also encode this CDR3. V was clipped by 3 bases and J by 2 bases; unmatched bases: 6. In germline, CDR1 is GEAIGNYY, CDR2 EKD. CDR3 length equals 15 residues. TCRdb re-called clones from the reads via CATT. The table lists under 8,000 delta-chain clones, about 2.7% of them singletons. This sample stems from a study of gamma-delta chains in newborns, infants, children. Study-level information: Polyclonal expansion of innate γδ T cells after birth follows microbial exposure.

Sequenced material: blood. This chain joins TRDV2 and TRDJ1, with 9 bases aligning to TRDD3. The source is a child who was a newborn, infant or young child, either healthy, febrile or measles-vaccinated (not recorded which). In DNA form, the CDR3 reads TGTGCCTGTGACGCCCTGCTGGGGGATACCGATAAACTCATCTTT. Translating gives CACDALLGDTDKLIF.